A selection of T cell receptor beta chains follows, all from one sample in a study of beta chain features in type 1 diabetes. Clones were read by immunoSEQ multiplex PCR, and TCRdb kept only the in-frame ones, dropping some. The table lists about 210,000 clones, about 11% of them singletons. What was sequenced was central memory CD4+ T cells from blood. The receptors originated from a man aged 18 to 30 in good health. The CDR3 runs from the conserved cysteine through the conserved F or W. The D gene is left open where the match is weak. Rows give clone size only sometimes, using once, few, many, or a class for an expanded clone.

D	V	size	J	CDR3	DNA
-	TRBV30	many	TRBJ2-1	CAWSASNHNEQFF	TGTGCCTGGAGTGCCAGTAATCACAATGAGCAGTTCTTC
-	TRBV6-5	-	TRBJ1-2	CASSYSRTPGYGYTF	TGTGCCAGCAGTTACTCGAGAACCCCGGGCTATGGCTACACCTTC
-	TRBV6-6	few	TRBJ2-1	CASSRLGSNEQFF	TGTGCCAGCAGCAGACTAGGGTCTAATGAGCAGTTCTTC
-	TRBV6-5	-	TRBJ2-7	CASSYSGDRDEQYF	TGTGCCAGCAGTTACTCGGGGGATCGGGACGAGCAGTACTTC
TRBD1	TRBV7-6	-	TRBJ2-5	CASSFSTLRGETQYF	TGTGCCAGCAGCTTCAGCACTCTCAGGGGGGAGACCCAGTACTTC
-	TRBV14	many	TRBJ2-5	CASSQDRQVRRETQYF	TGTGCCAGCAGCCAAGATCGGCAGGTCCGGCGGGAGACCCAGTACTTC
TRBD1	TRBV29-1	many	TRBJ1-1	CSVEVGTANTEAFF	TGCAGCGTTGAAGTTGGGACAGCGAACACTGAAGCTTTCTTT
-	TRBV4-3	many	TRBJ2-1	CASSQDHSYNEQFF	TGCGCCAGCAGCCAAGATCACAGCTACAATGAGCAGTTCTTC
TRBD2	TRBV7-2	-	TRBJ2-1	CASSFGPGLAGEYNEQFF	TGTGCCAGCAGCTTCGGTCCGGGACTAGCGGGAGAGTACAATGAGCAGTTCTTC
-	TRBV4-3	-	TRBJ2-5	CASSQEGMGETQYF	TGCGCCAGCAGCCAAGAAGGAATGGGAGAGACCCAGTACTTC
-	TRBV9	-	TRBJ2-7	CASSPSLGDTYEQYF	TGTGCCAGCAGCCCCTCTCTCGGGGACACGTACGAGCAGTACTTC
-	TRBV5-6	-	TRBJ1-5	CASSLESYSNQPQHF	TGTGCCAGCAGCTTGGAATCTTATAGCAATCAGCCCCAGCATTTT
-	TRBV6-5	-	TRBJ2-1	CASSYGLARNNEQFF	TGTGCCAGCAGTTACGGGCTAGCGCGAAACAATGAGCAGTTCTTC
-	TRBV7-2	few	TRBJ2-3	CASSPRGGTDTQYF	TGTGCCAGCAGCCCCAGGGGAGGAACAGATACGCAGTATTTT
TRBD2	TRBV18	few	TRBJ2-1	CASSPGLAGNEQFF	TGTGCCAGCTCACCCGGGCTAGCGGGCAATGAGCAGTTCTTC
TRBD2	TRBV12-5	-	TRBJ2-3	CASGFGTSGTDTQYF	TGTGCTAGTGGATTCGGGACTAGCGGCACAGATACGCAGTATTTT
TRBD2	TRBV7-2	many	TRBJ2-3	CASSHVFLAGGTDTQYF	TGTGCCAGCAGCCATGTTTTTCTAGCGGGGGGCACAGATACGCAGTATTTT
-	TRBV15	few	TRBJ2-3	CATFRWERSTDTQYF	TGTGCCACCTTCCGGTGGGAGAGAAGTACAGATACGCAGTATTTT
-	TRBV2	-	TRBJ2-7	CASSFRWEQYF	TGTGCCAGCAGTTTCCGTTGGGAGCAGTACTTC
TRBD1	TRBV27	few	TRBJ2-4	CASSPQGWTLKNIQYF	TGTGCCAGCAGCCCACAGGGGTGGACTCTCAAAAACATTCAGTACTTC
-	TRBV5-1	few	TRBJ2-7	CASRKTGSTYEQYF	TGCGCCAGCAGAAAGACGGGGAGCACCTACGAGCAGTACTTC
TRBD1	TRBV7-2	few	TRBJ1-4	CASSFQGQNIEKLFF	TGTGCCAGCAGCTTTCAGGGACAGAATATTGAAAAACTGTTTTTT
TRBD2	TRBV19	-	TRBJ2-3	CASSARTSGTDTQYF	TGTGCCAGTAGTGCGCGGACTAGCGGCACAGATACGCAGTATTTT
-	TRBV7-2	-	TRBJ2-6	CASSPTLQGSGANVLTF	TGTGCCAGCAGCCCTACGTTACAGGGATCTGGGGCCAACGTCCTGACTTTC
-	TRBV2	many	TRBJ2-2	CASSVGPNGELFF	TGTGCCAGCAGTGTCGGTCCAAACGGGGAGCTGTTTTTT
TRBD2	TRBV5-4	-	TRBJ2-2	CASRSTSGLTGELFF	TGTGCCAGCAGGTCGACTAGCGGGCTCACCGGGGAGCTGTTTTTT
TRBD1	TRBV14	-	TRBJ2-7	CASSQDRGWLYEQYF	TGTGCCAGCAGCCAAGACAGGGGGTGGTTGTACGAGCAGTACTTC
TRBD2	TRBV6-7	-	TRBJ2-3	CASSYGLAGFGTDTQYF	TGTGCCAGCAGTTACGGACTAGCGGGATTCGGCACAGATACGCAGTATTTT
TRBD1	TRBV15	-	TRBJ1-1	CATSRVRDRNTEAFF	TGTGCCACCAGCAGAGTTCGGGACAGGAACACTGAAGCTTTCTTT
-	TRBV28	-	TRBJ1-1	CASRTNTEAFF	TGTGCCAGCAGGACGAACACTGAAGCTTTCTTT
-	TRBV5-1	-	TRBJ2-2	CASSPGTNTGELFF	TGCGCCAGCAGCCCCGGAACTAACACCGGGGAGCTGTTTTTT
-	TRBV11-3	few	TRBJ2-5	CASSSGDSQETQYF	TGTGCCAGCAGCTCCGGGGACTCCCAAGAGACCCAGTACTTC
TRBD1	TRBV7-9	few	TRBJ1-3	CASRNTGTGGNTIYF	TGTGCCAGCAGGAACACCGGGACAGGGGGAAACACCATATATTTT
-	TRBV29-1	many	TRBJ2-7	CSVEKENSYEQYF	TGCAGCGTTGAAAAGGAGAACTCCTACGAGCAGTACTTC
-	TRBV6-5	-	TRBJ2-7	CATAFEPRYEQYF	TGTGCCACCGCATTTGAGCCCCGCTACGAGCAGTACTTC
TRBD1	TRBV18	few	TRBJ1-1	CASSPRQGPNSEAFF	TGTGCCAGCTCACCGAGACAGGGGCCGAACAGCGAAGCTTTCTTT
-	TRBV15	few	TRBJ1-5	CATSRDKSAGANDQPQHF	TGTGCCACCAGCAGAGATAAGAGTGCAGGGGCGAATGATCAGCCCCAGCATTTT
-	TRBV5-1	-	TRBJ2-1	CASSRQGNEQFF	TGCGCCAGCAGCCGGCAGGGTAATGAGCAGTTCTTC